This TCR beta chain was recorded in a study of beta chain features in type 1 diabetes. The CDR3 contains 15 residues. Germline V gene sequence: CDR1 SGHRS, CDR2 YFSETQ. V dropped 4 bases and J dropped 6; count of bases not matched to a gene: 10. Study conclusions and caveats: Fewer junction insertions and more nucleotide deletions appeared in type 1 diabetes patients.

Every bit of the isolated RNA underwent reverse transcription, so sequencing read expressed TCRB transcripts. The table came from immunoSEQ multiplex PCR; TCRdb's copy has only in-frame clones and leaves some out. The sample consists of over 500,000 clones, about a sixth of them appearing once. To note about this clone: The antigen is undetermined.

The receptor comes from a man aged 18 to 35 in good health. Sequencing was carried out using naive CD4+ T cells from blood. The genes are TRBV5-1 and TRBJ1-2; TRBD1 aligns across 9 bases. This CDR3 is CASSASLQGANGYTF. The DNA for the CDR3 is TGCGCCAGCAGCGCCTCATTACAGGGGGCTAATGGCTACACCTTC.